This T cell receptor beta chain was recovered during a study of Ad26.COV2.S vaccination and SARS-CoV-2 variants (dated by TCRdb to about 2021). The study in broad terms: Donors in the vaccine arm were drawn from COV1001, a phase I-IIa trial of Ad26.COV2.S in healthy adults that was multicentre, randomized, double-blind and placebo-controlled. Ad26.COV2.S was administered intramuscularly at a dose of 5x10^10 or 1x10^11 viral particles, either as one shot or as two shots given 56 days apart. Investigators remained blinded to trial group allocation during experiments and outcome assessment. Trial participants were randomized into five groups of five: low-dose or high-dose Ad26.COV2.S given once or twice, or placebo on both occasions. A total of around 32 samples were included in the TCR-sequenced set, comprising around 19 Ad26.COV2.S vaccine recipients, 5 placebo recipients and 8 SARS-CoV-2 convalescent individuals. TCRbeta repertoire sequencing was used to assess the specificity and breadth of SARS-CoV-2-reactive T cell receptors after Ad26.COV2.S vaccination. Paper-wide results and their limitations: Higher spike-specific TCR breadth was observed in Ad26.COV2.S recipients than in placebo recipients (P = 0.0014). According to the authors, total T cell responses may have been underestimated by the TCR breadth and depth analyses. The study was not powered for comparison of responses between vaccine doses or regimens. Comparable non-spike TCR breadth was observed between vaccine and placebo recipients, consistent with only spike being contained in the vaccine. After vaccination, spike-specific CD8+ and CD4+ T cell responses were reported to show substantial breadth.

Spanning cysteine to phenylalanine, the CDR3 consists of 15 amino acids. Of the read, only the CDR3 DNA is kept; its 45 bases are in frame from base 1. CDR1 and CDR2 were assigned from the germline V gene as SGDLS and YYNGEE. V lost 0 bases and J lost 0 bases; the stretch between them is 9 bases long. This clone occurred a few times. Its antigen has not been determined. Base qualities are not provided; no much larger clone lies one nucleotide away. Other DNA sequences in the same sample also yield this CDR3. The immunoSEQ Assay was the method used to sequence TCRbeta CDR3 regions. After extraction, genomic DNA underwent amplification by bias-controlled multiplex PCR, followed by high-throughput sequencing. From the authors' description of their analysis: Collapsing and filtering of sequences were performed to quantify the absolute abundance of each unique TCRbeta CDR3 region. T cell fraction was estimated by normalizing TCRbeta template counts to usable DNA, with usable DNA measured through amplification of reference genes found in all nucleated cells. Repertoire TCRs were annotated as SARS-CoV-2-specific by exact matching of V gene, CDR3 amino acid sequence and J gene to a known reactive TCR set. MIRA supplied the reference SARS-CoV-2 TCR set, which was filtered for enrichment in COVID-19-positive ImmuneCODE repertoires so that public or cross-reactive TCRs were removed. Using the MIRA antigens, annotated TCRs were further analysed by specific ORF or by position within an ORF. Breadth was defined as the number of annotated unique rearrangements divided by the total number of unique productive rearrangements, and depth was defined as the summed frequency of the annotated unique rearrangements. Group comparisons of TCR breadth used two-sided Wilcoxon rank-sum tests. The source is immuneACCESS, and TCRdb retained only in-frame sequences with V and J called. Part of the clones is not carried over; for the studies checked, unresolved V genes explain less than half of this, and the remainder is unexplained. D and trimming were read from the DNA, whereas the V and J calls and clone size are those reported in that table. The table for this sample lists around 370,000 clones; more than 75% of them were counted only once. The ten largest make up roughly 3.3% of the sample.

The sample's treatment or condition, from its label and the paper: around 19 received Ad26.COV2.S at low or high dose, single or two shots; about five received placebo; per-sample allocation not given. Repertoires of vaccine and placebo recipients were sequenced from samples collected on day 63 after the first injection. In Cohort 1b, roughly 26 adults aged 18-55 years were enrolled at a single site in Boston, USA, between 29 July and 7 August 2020. As a vaccine, Ad26.COV2.S was a replication-incompetent adenovirus type 26 vector that expressed a prefusion-stabilized SARS-CoV-2 spike protein derived from the original Wuhan strain.

The rearranged chain carries TRBV9 and TRBJ2-5; the D gene is perhaps TRBD2, from 6 matching bases. Sequenced material: peripheral blood, taken in a trial of Ad26.COV2.S vaccine versus placebo. The receptor's source is a person aged 18-60 years who received the Ad26.COV2.S COVID-19 vaccine or a placebo. In nucleotides, the sequence is TGTGCCAGCAGCGTAGCTAGCGCTTACCAAGAGACCCAGTACTTC. It is translated as CASSVASAYQETQYF.